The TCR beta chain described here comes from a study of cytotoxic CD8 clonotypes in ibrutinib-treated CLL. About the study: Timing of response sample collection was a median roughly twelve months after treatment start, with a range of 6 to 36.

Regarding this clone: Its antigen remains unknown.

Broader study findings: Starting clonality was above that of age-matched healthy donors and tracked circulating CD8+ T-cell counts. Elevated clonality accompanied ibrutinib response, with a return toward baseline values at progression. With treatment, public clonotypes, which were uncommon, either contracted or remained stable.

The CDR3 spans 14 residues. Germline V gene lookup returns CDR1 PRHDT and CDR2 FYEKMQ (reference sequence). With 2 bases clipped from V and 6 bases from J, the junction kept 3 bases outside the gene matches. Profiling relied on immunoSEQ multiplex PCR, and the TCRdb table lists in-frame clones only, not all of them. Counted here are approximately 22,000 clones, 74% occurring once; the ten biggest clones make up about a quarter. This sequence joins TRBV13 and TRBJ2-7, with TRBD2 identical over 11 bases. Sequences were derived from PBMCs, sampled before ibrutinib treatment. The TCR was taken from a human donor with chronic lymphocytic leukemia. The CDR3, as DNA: TGTGCCAGCAGCTTAACTAGCGGGGGCCTCGAGCAGTACTTC. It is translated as CASSLTSGGLEQYF.